The rows below give T cell receptor beta chains drawn from one sample of a study of T-cell memory formation after mild COVID-19. TCRdb re-called the 5' RACE reads through MiXCR, storing one row per CDR3 protein. The data show 500,000 to 650,000 distinct CDR3 sequences, about 20% seen once. Sequencing was carried out using PBMCs or a T cell subset sorted from them (not recorded which). These receptors originate from an adult woman who had mild COVID-19 (a few samples of this study predate the infection). Cell type and time point are not known. The CDR3 runs from the conserved cysteine through the conserved F or W. D genes are given only for firm matches. Clone size is given for some rows only: seen once, a few or many times, or a class if the clone is expanded.

v_gene	j_gene	d_gene	abundance	CDR3aa	CDR3nt
TRBV12-3/TRBV12-4	TRBJ2-2	NA	NA	CATSGDANTGELFF	TGTGCCACCTCAGGGGATGCGAACACCGGGGAGCTGTTTTTT
TRBV7-8	TRBJ2-1	TRBD2	NA	CASSLAGAVSYNEQFF	TGTGCCAGCAGCCTAGCGGGAGCAGTTTCCTACAATGAGCAGTTCTTC
TRBV28	TRBJ1-2	TRBD1	NA	CASSDAGQSNYGYTF	TGTGCCAGCTCTGACGCGGGACAGAGTAACTATGGCTACACCTTC
TRBV6-5	TRBJ2-7	NA	few	CASSYRVPFYEQYF	TGTGCCAGCAGTTACAGGGTCCCATTTTACGAGCAGTACTTC
TRBV13	TRBJ2-2	NA	few	CASSTSNGELFF	TGTGCCAGCAGCACAAGCAACGGGGAGCTGTTTTTT
TRBV7-3	TRBJ2-3	TRBD1	NA	CASSSDRGRSDTQYF	TGTGCCAGCAGTTCGGATAGGGGGCGTTCAGATACGCAGTATTTT
TRBV6-5	TRBJ2-1	TRBD2	few	CASRQLAGLTYNEQFF	TGTGCCAGCAGACAATTAGCGGGACTAACCTACAATGAGCAGTTCTTC
TRBV13	TRBJ2-5	NA	NA	CASSPTGVGETQYF	TGTGCCAGCAGCCCGACCGGGGTCGGGGAGACCCAGTACTTC
TRBV5-1	TRBJ1-2	NA	NA	CASSLWPAENYGYTF	TGCGCCAGCAGCTTGTGGCCAGCCGAAAACTATGGCTACACCTTC
TRBV12-3/TRBV12-4	TRBJ1-5	NA	NA	CASSQKKVGPQHF	TGTGCCAGCAGCCAGAAAAAGGTTGGGCCCCAGCATTTT
TRBV12-3/TRBV12-4	TRBJ2-7	TRBD2	NA	CASSPWYVGGSYEQYF	TGTGCCAGCAGCCCGTGGTATGTCGGGGGGTCGTACGAGCAGTACTTC
TRBV4-1	TRBJ2-7	TRBD2	few	CASRSLGLAGDRYEQYF	TGCGCCAGCAGAAGTTTAGGATTAGCGGGAGATAGGTACGAGCAGTACTTC
TRBV20-1	TRBJ2-1	TRBD2	few	CSARDSGSHNEQFF	TGCAGTGCTAGAGATAGCGGGAGTCACAATGAGCAGTTCTTC
TRBV19	TRBJ1-1	NA	NA	CATRVGDTEAFF	TGTGCCACCCGGGTGGGGGACACTGAAGCTTTCTTT
TRBV4-3	TRBJ1-2	TRBD1	NA	CASSQDGTGESGYTF	TGCGCCAGCAGCCAAGACGGGACAGGGGAATCTGGCTACACCTTC
TRBV4-3	TRBJ2-1	NA	few	CASSRKEGEGDEQFF	TGCGCCAGCAGCCGGAAGGAGGGGGAAGGGGATGAGCAGTTCTTC
TRBV20-1	TRBJ2-1	TRBD1	many	CSVPDYRGLYNEQFF	TGCAGTGTCCCCGACTACAGGGGGTTGTACAATGAGCAGTTCTTC
TRBV12-3/TRBV12-4	TRBJ1-5	NA	many	CASSLMGDGNQPQHF	TGTGCCAGCAGTCTCATGGGGGACGGCAATCAGCCCCAGCATTTT
TRBV29-1	TRBJ1-1	NA	NA	CSVGPAVNTEAFF	TGCAGCGTTGGTCCGGCGGTCAACACTGAAGCTTTCTTT
TRBV5-1	TRBJ2-2	TRBD2	NA	CASGWIAGVDTGELFF	TGCGCCAGCGGGTGGATAGCGGGAGTTGACACCGGGGAGCTGTTTTTT
TRBV6-5	TRBJ2-1	NA	NA	CASSYTHRDNNEQFF	TGTGCCAGCAGTTACACTCACCGGGACAACAATGAGCAGTTCTTC
TRBV18	TRBJ2-1	NA	NA	CASSPGSDEQFF	TGTGCCAGCTCACCGGGCAGCGATGAGCAGTTCTTC
TRBV4-3	TRBJ2-2	TRBD2	few	CASSLIGRTSGSPGGTGELFF	TGCGCCAGCAGCCTAATAGGCCGGACTAGCGGGAGTCCGGGAGGGACCGGGGAGCTGTTTTTT
TRBV5-6	TRBJ2-5	NA	few	CASSSSNQWEWEETQYF	TGTGCCAGCAGCTCTTCCAACCAGTGGGAATGGGAAGAGACCCAGTACTTC
TRBV7-2	TRBJ2-3	TRBD2	NA	CASSLRWASGVSTDTQYF	TGTGCCAGCAGCTTACGCTGGGCTAGCGGGGTCAGCACAGATACGCAGTATTTT
TRBV2	TRBJ2-5	TRBD1	few	CASSGEGARETQYF	TGTGCCAGCAGTGGAGAGGGGGCCCGAGAGACCCAGTACTTC
TRBV2	TRBJ2-2	NA	few	CASRKGSTGELFF	TGTGCCAGCAGGAAAGGGAGCACCGGGGAGCTGTTTTTT
TRBV10-3	TRBJ2-2	NA	few	CAISESGTSNTGELFF	TGTGCCATCAGTGAGTCCGGGACGTCGAACACCGGGGAGCTGTTTTTT
TRBV11-2	TRBJ2-1	TRBD2	NA	CASSLDWAGGWYNEQFF	TGTGCCAGCAGCTTAGACTGGGCCGGGGGGTGGTACAATGAGCAGTTCTTC
TRBV29-1	TRBJ2-3	TRBD1	NA	CSGGQNTDTQYF	TGCAGCGGGGGACAGAACACAGATACGCAGTATTTT
TRBV10-3	TRBJ2-1	NA	NA	CAISDPAGWNNEQFF	TGTGCCATCAGTGATCCGGCGGGTTGGAACAATGAGCAGTTCTTC
TRBV5-6	TRBJ1-3	NA	NA	CASSLFAGATSGNTIYF	TGTGCCAGCAGCTTATTTGCGGGTGCCACCTCTGGAAACACCATATATTTT
TRBV7-3	TRBJ1-1	NA	NA	CASRPTGLNTEAFF	TGTGCCAGCAGGCCTACAGGGTTGAACACTGAAGCTTTCTTT
TRBV12-3/TRBV12-4	TRBJ2-5	NA	many	CASSLGGPETQYF	TGTGCCAGCAGTTTAGGGGGACCAGAGACCCAGTACTTC
TRBV18	TRBJ2-1	NA	once	CASSPKAGLGNEQFF	TGTGCCAGCTCACCAAAGGCGGGACTGGGGAATGAGCAGTTCTTC